The rows below give T cell receptor beta chains drawn from one sample of a study of T cell clones after liver transplantation. Libraries were prepared by immunoSEQ multiplex PCR; TCRdb keeps only in-frame clonotypes and omits some of them. The sample includes some 110,000 clones, 90% of them seen just once. The material sequenced was CD4+ T cells from blood, taken 12 months after liver transplant. These receptors all come from a human patient who received a liver transplant. Some of the T cells might come from the graft donor. Both conserved end residues are part of each CDR3. The D gene is left open where the match is weak. Only part of the rows carry a size: once, few, many, or a class if the clone is expanded.

D gene	V gene	clone size	J gene	CDR3 length	CDR3 protein	CDR3 DNA
NA	TRBV30	once	TRBJ1-3	13	CAGRGDSGNTIYF	TGTGCTGGGAGGGGGGACTCTGGAAACACCATATATTTT
TRBD2	TRBV7-2	NA	TRBJ2-1	17	CASSLADRGRAVNEQFF	TGTGCCAGCAGTTTAGCCGACCGCGGGAGGGCCGTCAATGAGCAGTTCTTC
NA	TRBV6-5	NA	TRBJ1-2	15	CASSPRRETTYGYTF	TGTGCCAGCAGCCCTAGGAGGGAGACAACCTATGGCTACACCTTC
TRBD2	TRBV29-1	NA	TRBJ2-1	16	CSVEESSGRFYNEQFF	TGCAGCGTTGAAGAGTCTAGCGGGAGGTTTTACAATGAGCAGTTCTTC
TRBD2	TRBV29-1	NA	TRBJ2-3	14	CSVGLAADLGTQYF	TGCAGCGTGGGACTAGCGGCGGACCTGGGTACGCAGTATTTT
TRBD1	TRBV29-1	NA	TRBJ1-1	13	CSVDRGFNTEAFF	TGCAGTGTTGACAGGGGCTTCAACACTGAAGCTTTCTTT
NA	TRBV30	NA	TRBJ2-7	11	CAWTSSYEQYF	TGTGCCTGGACTTCTAGTTACGAGCAGTACTTC
NA	TRBV19	NA	TRBJ1-5	14	CASSISPSNQPQHF	TGTGCCAGTAGTATCAGTCCTAGCAATCAGCCCCAGCATTTT
TRBD2	TRBV11-3	NA	TRBJ2-2	16	CASSRAGTSGIGELFF	TGTGCCAGCAGCCGCGCCGGGACTAGCGGGATCGGGGAGCTGTTTTTT
NA	TRBV19	NA	TRBJ2-2	13	CASSIQGIGELFF	TGTGCCAGTAGTATTCAGGGGATCGGGGAGCTGTTTTTT
TRBD2	TRBV11-2	NA	TRBJ2-2	15	CASSLSFSGTGELFF	TGTGCCAGCAGCTTATCATTTAGCGGGACCGGGGAGCTGTTTTTT
NA	TRBV18	NA	TRBJ2-4	17	CASSQTISEWGLNIQYF	TGTGCCAGCTCACAGACGATATCAGAATGGGGGTTAAACATTCAGTACTTC
NA	TRBV5-1	NA	TRBJ2-1	14	CASSLGGSINEQFF	TGCGCCAGCAGCTTGGGAGGTAGCATAAATGAGCAGTTCTTC
NA	TRBV12-5	NA	TRBJ2-7	14	CASGLFGGWDEQYF	TGTGCTAGTGGTTTGTTCGGGGGCTGGGACGAGCAGTACTTC
NA	TRBV5-4	NA	TRBJ2-3	12	CASSLVRDTQYF	TGTGCCAGCAGCTTGGTTCGAGATACGCAGTATTTT
TRBD2	TRBV7-3	NA	TRBJ2-7	16	CASSPEGLATLGEQYF	TGTGCCAGCAGCCCAGAGGGACTAGCGACTCTGGGCGAGCAGTACTTC
NA	TRBV28	NA	TRBJ1-4	14	CASTIPGGNEKLFF	TGTGCCAGCACCATCCCCGGAGGGAATGAAAAACTGTTTTTT
NA	TRBV11-2	NA	TRBJ2-7	12	CASSFGLSEQYF	TGTGCCAGCAGCTTTGGGCTGAGCGAGCAGTACTTC
NA	TRBV28	NA	TRBJ2-2	14	CASSQTGNTGELFF	TGTGCCAGCAGTCAGACAGGGAACACCGGGGAGCTGTTTTTT
NA	TRBV6-5	NA	TRBJ2-5	16	CASSYSMWGPTETQYF	TGTGCCAGCAGTTACTCCATGTGGGGGCCAACGGAGACCCAGTACTTC
NA	TRBV28	NA	TRBJ1-2	14	CASSLLGQTNGYTF	TGTGCCAGCAGTTTATTAGGACAGACGAATGGCTACACCTTC
TRBD1	TRBV13	NA	TRBJ2-7	14	CASSSPGQGREQYF	TGTGCCAGCAGCTCGCCGGGACAGGGGAGAGAGCAGTACTTC
NA	TRBV5-1	NA	TRBJ2-3	16	CASSLLAGLSTDTQYF	TGCGCCAGCAGCTTGTTGGCAGGACTCTCCACAGATACGCAGTATTTT
NA	TRBV28	NA	TRBJ1-1	14	CASSPGDLRTEAFF	TGTGCCAGCAGTCCGGGGGACTTGAGGACTGAAGCTTTCTTT
TRBD1	TRBV2	NA	TRBJ1-5	13	CARGTGVTQPQHF	TGTGCCAGGGGGACAGGGGTCACTCAGCCCCAGCATTTT
NA	TRBV4-3	NA	TRBJ2-4	15	CASSQEEGRGNIQYF	TGCGCCAGCAGCCAAGAAGAGGGGCGGGGAAACATTCAGTACTTC
NA	TRBV9	NA	TRBJ2-3	15	CASSVEGDSTDTQYF	TGTGCCAGCAGCGTAGAGGGGGATAGCACAGATACGCAGTATTTT
NA	TRBV9	once	TRBJ2-1	16	CASSVGIGDANNEQFF	TGTGCCAGCAGCGTAGGGATTGGCGACGCCAACAATGAGCAGTTCTTC
NA	TRBV6-4	NA	TRBJ1-2	13	CASSDSGGTGYTF	TGTGCCAGCAGTGACTCAGGGGGAACCGGCTACACCTTC
TRBD2	TRBV29-1	NA	TRBJ2-3	15	CSVERAGTSTDTQYF	TGCAGCGTTGAGAGAGCGGGGACTAGCACAGATACGCAGTATTTT
NA	TRBV5-1	NA	TRBJ2-1	14	CASSQESSYNEQFF	TGCGCCAGCAGCCAGGAGAGCTCCTACAATGAGCAGTTCTTC
NA	TRBV9	NA	TRBJ1-4	15	CASSARLGTNEKLFF	TGTGCCAGCAGCGCCCGGCTGGGGACTAATGAAAAACTGTTTTTT
TRBD2	TRBV7-6	NA	TRBJ2-5	16	CASSLGAGGYQETQYF	TGTGCCAGCAGCTTAGGGGCGGGGGGGTACCAAGAGACCCAGTACTTC
NA	TRBV7-8	NA	TRBJ2-5	15	CASSLGIILGETQYF	TGTGCCAGCAGCTTAGGTATAATACTTGGAGAGACCCAGTACTTC
NA	TRBV9	NA	TRBJ2-5	13	CASSGGNQETQYF	TGTGCCAGCAGCGGTGGAAACCAAGAGACCCAGTACTTC
NA	TRBV29-1	NA	TRBJ2-1	10	CSVTATLQFF	TGCAGCGTCACGGCCACCTTACAGTTCTTC
TRBD1	TRBV11-3	NA	TRBJ2-7	13	CASRSGQGREQYF	TGTGCCAGCAGATCAGGACAGGGGCGTGAGCAGTACTTC
TRBD2	TRBV9	NA	TRBJ2-1	19	CASSVGKAGGSHSYNEQFF	TGTGCCAGCAGCGTAGGGAAAGCGGGAGGGTCACACTCCTACAATGAGCAGTTCTTC
TRBD1	TRBV2	NA	TRBJ2-5	14	CASSEQGAGETQYF	TGTGCCAGCAGCGAACAGGGGGCTGGGGAGACCCAGTACTTC
NA	TRBV7-3	once	TRBJ1-5	16	CASSPPGGGNSQPQHF	TGTGCCAGCAGCCCCCCCGGGGGAGGGAACAGTCAGCCCCAGCATTTT
NA	TRBV11-3	NA	TRBJ2-7	17	CASSLSLRSQNTYEQYF	TGTGCCAGCAGCTTAAGCCTGCGGTCTCAAAATACCTACGAGCAGTACTTC